The source of this TCR beta chain is a study of molecular identifiers for immune sequencing clone quantification. V was pared by 6 bases and J by 5 bases, with 9 bases of the junction left unmatched. CDR1 PRHDT and CDR2 FYEKMQ come from the germline V gene (reference sequence). The CDR3 runs 14 residues. MiXCR, run by TCRdb on the PCR reads, gives a single entry per CDR3 protein. The table lists about 640,000 distinct CDR3 sequences, nearly 20% of them singletons, with 0.85% to 0.9% in the top ten. This clonotype was found a few times. V and J are TRBV13 and TRBJ1-1; 7 bases are shared with TRBD1. This receptor was identified in a human donor in good health. Some libraries in this study had Jurkat cell RNA spiked in. Input material: naive CD8+ T cells from blood, with Jurkat cell RNA spiked in. Regarding subset: FACS-sorted CD8+CD4-CCR7+CD45RA+ naive T cells. CDR3 sequence (DNA): TGTGCCAGCAGATTTTACAGGGGTTCTACTGAAGCTTTCTTT. This sequence encodes CASRFYRGSTEAFF.